What follows are 4 T cell receptor beta chains derived from one specimen sequenced in a study of T cell changes during pregnancy in multiple sclerosis. Method: immunoSEQ multiplex PCR; TCRdb's copy keeps in-frame clones and lacks some. This sample has 25,000 to 35,000 clones, with about 89% found just once. The sample here was CD8+ T cells from peripheral blood mononuclear cells, taken in the second trimester of pregnancy. Receptor source: a female donor with multiple sclerosis, enrolled in a pregnancy study.

The chain joins TRBV2 to TRBJ2-3; 8 positions agree with TRBD2. V lost 1 base to trimming and J lost 3 bases; unmatched junction nucleotides: 9. The CDR3 extends over 17 amino acids. Germline assignment: CDR1 SNHLY and CDR2 FYNNEI. The CDR3 spells CASSEEAGDTLTDTQYF. Written as DNA, the CDR3 is TGTGCCAGCAGTGAAGAAGCGGGGGACACTTTGACAGATACGCAGTATTTT.

The chain links TRBV6-1 to TRBJ2-1; TRBD1 matches at 9 bases. V lost 2 bases, J lost 8 bases, and 4 bases stayed unmatched. Germline CDR1 MNHNS, CDR2 SASEGT. The CDR3 covers 14 residues. The CDR3 spells CASSERDRVDEQFF. The CDR3, as DNA: TGTGCCAGCAGTGAACGGGACAGGGTTGATGAGCAGTTCTTC.

The V call is TRBV7-6, the J call TRBJ2-7; perhaps TRBD2 as D (6 bases). Trimming cost V 5 bases and J 7 bases, with 24 bases left between them. Germline CDR1 is SGHVS and CDR2 is FNYEAQ. The CDR3 consists of 16 residues. CDR3 in DNA: TGTGCCAGCAGCCAACGACTAGGCGAGGGGTTGGGTGAGCAGTACTTC. Amino acid sequence: CASSQRLGEGLGEQYF.

This sequence joins TRBV10-3 and TRBJ1-4; 9 nucleotides agree with TRBD1. This CDR3 region has 17 residues. The V gene end was trimmed by 2 bases and the J gene end by 0 bases; junction bases not matched to a gene: 4. Germline loops: CDR1 ENHRY, CDR2 SYGVKD. CDR3 protein: CAISEGQGPATNEKLFF. The DNA of the CDR3 is TGTGCCATCAGTGAGGGACAGGGGCCTGCAACTAATGAAAAACTGTTTTTT.